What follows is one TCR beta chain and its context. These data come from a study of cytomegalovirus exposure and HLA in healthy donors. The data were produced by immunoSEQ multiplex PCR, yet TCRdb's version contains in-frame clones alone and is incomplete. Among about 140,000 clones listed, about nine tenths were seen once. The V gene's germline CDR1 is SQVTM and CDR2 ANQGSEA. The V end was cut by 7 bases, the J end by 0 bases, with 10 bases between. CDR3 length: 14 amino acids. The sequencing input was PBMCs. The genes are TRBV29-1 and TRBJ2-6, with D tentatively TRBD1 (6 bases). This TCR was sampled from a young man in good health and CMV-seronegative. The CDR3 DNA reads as TGCAGCGCAAGAGGGGGCTCTGGGGCCAACGTCCTGACTTTC. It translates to CSARGGSGANVLTF.